This is a list of T cell receptor beta chains from one sample in a study of long-term antiretroviral therapy in people with HIV. Method: immunoSEQ multiplex PCR; TCRdb's copy keeps in-frame clones and lacks some. This table holds 15,000 to 20,000 clones, less than 85% found once. Sequencing was performed on unsorted PBMCs, taken 0.9 years after starting antiretroviral therapy. These receptors were collected from a man aged 18 to 30 with HIV. The CDR3 runs from the conserved cysteine through the conserved F or W. Fields, in order: J gene, V gene, D gene, clone size, CDR3 DNA, CDR3 protein. A D gene is named only where the DNA matches it firmly. Clone size is stated in some rows and not others, as once, few, many or a class when expanded.

>TRBJ2-5|TRBV2|-|-
TGTGCCAGCAGCGTTAGGGGGGGCCGGCAAGAGACCCAGTACTTC
CASSVRGGRQETQYF
>TRBJ1-2|TRBV6-1|-|-
TGTGCCAGCAGTGAAGGGGAGGAGTATAGTGGCTACACCTTC
CASSEGEEYSGYTF
>TRBJ1-4|TRBV18|-|-
TGTGCCAGCTCACCGGGGGCAACTAATGAAAAACTGTTTTTT
CASSPGATNEKLFF
>TRBJ1-6|TRBV28|-|-
TGTGCCAGCAGGACAAACTCCTATAATTCACCCCTCCACTTT
CASRTNSYNSPLHF
>TRBJ1-5|TRBV28|-|few
TGTGCCAGCAGTTTGTTAGCCGTCCCTCTCAGGGGCGCCCGTCAGCCCCAGCATTTT
CASSLLAVPLRGARQPQHF
>TRBJ1-2|TRBV7-6|-|-
TGTGCCAGCAGCCAGCTTGGGGGGAGCTATGGCTACACCTTC
CASSQLGGSYGYTF
>TRBJ1-1|TRBV5-4|-|-
TGTGCCAGCAGCACCCCGACAGTTACTGAAGCTTTCTTT
CASSTPTVTEAFF
>TRBJ2-5|TRBV15|-|once
TGTGCCACCAGCAGAGATGTGGGGTACCAAGAGACCCAGTACTTC
CATSRDVGYQETQYF
>TRBJ2-7|TRBV4-1|-|-
TGCGCCAGCAGCCAAGACTTTCGGAGGGTTTGGGGGGCGCACGAGCAGTACTTC
CASSQDFRRVWGAHEQYF
>TRBJ1-4|TRBV7-9|-|-
TGTGCCAGCAGCTTACGGAATGAAAAACTGTTTTTT
CASSLRNEKLFF
>TRBJ1-2|TRBV6-1|-|-
TGTGCCAGCAGTGCCTACAGGTCCTATGGCTACACCTTC
CASSAYRSYGYTF
>TRBJ1-1|TRBV28|-|-
TGTGCCAGCAGTCCATTTCTGGGGGCGAGGACTGAAGCTTTCTTT
CASSPFLGARTEAFF
>TRBJ1-2|TRBV5-5|TRBD1|-
TGTGCCAGCAGTGGACAGGGAGGTAACTATGGCTACACCTTC
CASSGQGGNYGYTF
>TRBJ2-1|TRBV7-7|-|-
TGTGCTAGCAGCCCAGGGTCCCCACGATCTTATGAGCAGTTCTTC
CASSPGSPRSYEQFF
>TRBJ2-2|TRBV19|-|-
TGTGCCAGTAGAACAGGGTTAGTTACCGGGGAGCTGTTTTTT
CASRTGLVTGELFF
>TRBJ2-2|TRBV10-3|TRBD1|-
TGTGCCATCAGTGAGTCAGGTAAGGGGGCCAGGGCCGGGGAGCTGTTTTTT
CAISESGKGARAGELFF
>TRBJ2-5|TRBV7-7|TRBD1|once
TGTGCTAGCAGCTTAAGGATGACAGGGAAACAAGAGACCCAGTACTTC
CASSLRMTGKQETQYF
>TRBJ1-1|TRBV7-9|-|once
TGTGCCGGGCAGGACACCTTGAACACTGAAGCTTTCTTT
CAGQDTLNTEAFF
>TRBJ1-6|TRBV4-1|-|-
TGCGCCAGCAGCCAAAAAGCAACTAATTCACCCCTCCACTTT
CASSQKATNSPLHF
>TRBJ1-3|TRBV2|-|-
TGTGCCAGCAGTTACGAGGTGAACACCATATATTTT
CASSYEVNTIYF
>TRBJ1-1|TRBV6-1|TRBD1|once
TGTGCCAGCCGTCCCGGGACAGGGACGAACACTGAAGCTTTCTTT
CASRPGTGTNTEAFF
>TRBJ2-7|TRBV7-3|-|once
TGTGCCAGCAGCCGAGGGGACCACCTAAAGCAGTACTTC
CASSRGDHLKQYF
>TRBJ1-1|TRBV13|-|-
TGTGCCAGCAGTCGAGACGGAGAAGCGAACACTGAAGCTTTCTTT
CASSRDGEANTEAFF
>TRBJ2-2|TRBV6-1|-|-
TGTGCCAGCAGTGAGCCTGGGTTTCCCGGGGAGCTGTTTTTT
CASSEPGFPGELFF
>TRBJ1-5|TRBV6-5|-|-
TGTGCCAGCAGTTACTCGAAATATGATCAGCCCCAGCATTTT
CASSYSKYDQPQHF
>TRBJ1-1|TRBV27|TRBD1|-
TGTGCCAGCAGTTTAGGCATAGGACAGGGGGCGCCGAGAGGGTGGACTGAAGCTTTCTTT
CASSLGIGQGAPRGWTEAFF
>TRBJ1-5|TRBV19|-|-
TGTGCCAGTAGTCCAAGGACTTATCAGCCCCAGCATTTT
CASSPRTYQPQHF
>TRBJ2-1|TRBV19|-|once
TGTGCCAGTAGTATGGGTGTTGAGCAGTTCTTC
CASSMGVEQFF
>TRBJ2-1|TRBV6-5|TRBD2|-
TGTGCCAGCAGCCTAGCGGGGGGGGAGCAGTTCTTC
CASSLAGGEQFF
>TRBJ2-7|TRBV5-5|-|-
TGTGCCAGCAGCTTGCATTGGACACCTGGGTACGAGCAGTACTTC
CASSLHWTPGYEQYF
>TRBJ2-3|TRBV23-1|TRBD1|-
TGCGCCAGCAGTCAGGGGACAGGGGACACAGATACGCAGTATTTT
CASSQGTGDTDTQYF
>TRBJ1-1|TRBV9|-|-
TGTGCCAGCAGCGTATCTAACACTGAAGCTTTCTTT
CASSVSNTEAFF
>TRBJ1-5|TRBV7-8|TRBD1|few
TGTGCCAGCAGCTTATCGACAGGGGGTTTTGATAGCAATCAGCCCCAGCATTTT
CASSLSTGGFDSNQPQHF
>TRBJ2-3|TRBV18|-|-
TGTGCCAGCTCGCGAACCGCCCCCAGGGAAGGGGATACGCAGTATTTT
CASSRTAPREGDTQYF
>TRBJ2-5|TRBV10-3|-|once
TGTGCCATCAGTGAGTCGATTGGCGGGGGCGGGCAAGAGACCCAGTACTTC
CAISESIGGGGQETQYF
>TRBJ2-7|TRBV6-1|TRBD2|once
TGTGCCAGCAGGCGTACTAGCGGGGGAACCTACGAGCAGTACTTC
CASRRTSGGTYEQYF
>TRBJ2-7|TRBV2|-|-
TGTGCCACCTTGTACAGGGGAGGTTCCTACGAGCAGTACTTC
CATLYRGGSYEQYF
>TRBJ1-1|TRBV19|-|-
TGTGCCAGTAGTCCCCCCGAGAACACTGAAGCTTTCTTT
CASSPPENTEAFF
>TRBJ2-5|TRBV11-1|-|-
TGTGCCAGCAGTACCGGGACCAGAGAGACCCAGTACTTC
CASSTGTRETQYF
>TRBJ2-7|TRBV7-6|-|few
TGTGCCAGCAGCTCTAACTGGGCGTACGAGCAGTACTTC
CASSSNWAYEQYF
>TRBJ1-2|TRBV6-5|-|-
TGTGCCAGCAGTTACTCCTCCCGGGGATCACATGGCTACACCTTC
CASSYSSRGSHGYTF
>TRBJ2-5|TRBV13|TRBD1|few
TGTGCCAGCAGCTTACCCCTCCTGGGACAGCATAAAGAGACCCAGTACTTC
CASSLPLLGQHKETQYF
>TRBJ1-1|TRBV5-4|-|-
TGTGCCAGCAGCTGGGTGAACACTGAAGCTTTCTTT
CASSWVNTEAFF
>TRBJ2-2|TRBV7-3|-|-
TGTGCCAGCAGCGACCCAGGGCGGCCCGGGGAGCTGTTTTTT
CASSDPGRPGELFF
>TRBJ2-5|TRBV5-8|TRBD1|-
TGTGCCAGCAGCACGGGACAGGACGGCGAGACCCAGTACTTC
CASSTGQDGETQYF